Described below is a single T cell receptor beta chain sequence and its context. Its cognate antigen has yet to be identified. Base qualities are not recorded, but no much larger clone differs from it by a single base. Per the germline V gene, MGHRA is the CDR1 and YSYEKL is the CDR2. The cysteine opens and the phenylalanine closes a CDR3 of 15 amino acids. Kept here is only the CDR3 DNA, which spans 45 bases and is read in frame from base 1. V is clipped by 1 base and J by 7 bases, and the sequence between their germline boundaries is 14 bases long. This sample stems from a study of shared clonotypes between healthy human individuals (dated by TCRdb to the early 2020s). For the study in its entirety: Two women and three men aged 18 to 49 years were included in the cohort. Libraries were prepared and TCR repertoires were sequenced by different laboratories using diverse techniques, in order to increase sequencing depth and limit assay-specific biases. The study deeply sequenced blood TCR repertoires of five healthy adults to estimate repertoire size and the extent of clonotype sharing between individuals. Between about 0.8 and 9 billion PBMCs per donor were obtained by leukapheresis. For each donor, three plates each were used for CD4 naive and CD4 memory, two plates were used for CD8 naive, and one plate was used for CD8 memory.

Using the deep immunoSEQ assay, TCR CDR3 regions were amplified from genomic DNA by multiplex PCR. Extracted genomic DNA from each cell subset was spread evenly across all wells of several immunoSEQ 96-well plates, with each plate serving as a replicate. For sorted subsets, 150 to 200 ng genomic DNA, equal to some 28,000 T cell genomes, was loaded into each replicate PCR. Purified libraries were quantified with a Qubit 3.0 fluorometer, sized on a Bioanalyzer 2100, and re-quantified with the KAPA Library Quantification kit. Every immunoSEQ 96-well plate was sequenced on a dedicated single-read 150-cycle Illumina NextSeq 550 flow cell. As for the original processing: The immunoSEQ output contained only junctional sequences without quality scores, so filtering could not match that applied to full-length reads. To assign V/J genes and CDR3, sequences were annotated using PyIR, a Python wrapper for IgBLAST v1.9, with IMGT germline references. Reads with weak V/J assignments (E-value above 1e-6), missing CDR3, stop codons, out-of-frame junctions, or ambiguous translated residues were removed. V3J clonotypes were defined as sequences sharing an identical inferred V gene, J gene, and CDR3 amino acid sequence. The percentage overlap between two repertoires was calculated by dividing the number of shared unique clonotypes by the size of the smaller repertoire. Richness of each repertoire was evaluated using RTK rarefaction, the Chao1 estimator, and Recon v2.1 estimates of unobserved clonotypes. OLGA was used to compute generation probabilities for all TCRbeta clonotypes that the gDNA method yielded from a handful of donors. Here the immuneACCESS table is served through TCRdb, limited to in-frame sequences with V and J called. Missing clones are a known gap in these copies; in checked studies unresolved V genes cover under half, and the rest lacks a known reason. For V, J and clone size, that table is used; D and trimming come from the DNA. The sample profile shows 2 million to 3 million clones; 90% to 95% of them were found once. Together, the top ten hold about 0.39% of the sample.

General conclusions and limits of the study: The genetic and exposure-history diversity represented was limited by the small number of donors. Roughly 5% of naive CD4, 3% to 3.5% of naive CD8, roughly 2.4% of memory CD4, and less than 0.45% of memory CD8 clonotypes were shared across a few donors. Clonotypes shared by all four sorted-subset donors showed higher generation probabilities than non-shared clonotypes. Sampling was limited to blood, and TCR repertoires in tissue likely differ from TCR repertoires in blood. Based on pairwise subsampling, the degree of clonotype sharing among donors was expected to be affected by sequencing depth. Estimated clonotype richness was generally larger for naive than for memory subsets. Rarefaction of sorted-subset datasets indicated incomplete sequencing despite the large sequencing depth.

The donors were healthy, HIV-negative adults who had no recently reported acute infections or vaccinations. Every donor was a Caucasian adult living in Nashville, Tennessee, USA. CD4+ T cells were enriched through magnetic negative selection, after which naive cells were positively selected on CD45RA and the remaining negative fraction served as the memory subset. Blood was obtained by leukapheresis, after which PBMCs were separated by Ficoll-Histopaque density gradient centrifugation and cryopreserved in liquid nitrogen vapor phase. Analytical flow cytometry was used to check the purity and quantity of each magnetically sorted T cell population. Genomic DNA was isolated from every sorted fraction and measured by UV absorbance on a Nanodrop 2000c.

This TCR was sampled from a man aged 18 to 29 in good health. Some clones in this sample may be carry-over from other donors' samples. The chain couples TRBV4-1 to TRBJ2-1, and the D gene may be TRBD2, 6 bases matching. Sequencing was done on a sample of naive CD4+ T cells from PBMCs. The cell subset or site label, as the study defines it: CD45RA+ positively selected. The CDR3 region has the sequence CASSQVGLATNEQFF. The DNA reads TGCGCCAGCAGCCAAGTAGGGCTAGCGACGAATGAGCAGTTCTTC.